The 7 T cell receptor delta chains below come from one sample, sequenced in a study of γδ T cells in repeated Plasmodium falciparum infection. TCRdb called clones anew from the multiplex PCR reads with CATT. Here the sample spans about 89,000 delta-chain clones, approximately 1.4% being singletons. Bulk repertoires came from Vgamma9/Vdelta2+ or Vdelta2-negative gammadelta T cells flow-sorted from PBMC. Source material: gamma-delta T cells from blood. The source of these receptors is a pool of human donors (malaria-infected and uninfected, not separated).

Of note for this clone: Translating this DNA gives a protein that differs at residue 5 from the TCRdb one, which belongs to a much larger clone; a read error is likely, and the protein shown is this translation. The chain employs TRDV1 and TRDJ1; D is undetermined. TCRdb records no J gene; here it was assigned by comparing the DNA to germline. In germline, CDR1 is TSWWSYY, CDR2 QGS. The CDR3 extends over 10 amino acids. V lost 4 bases and J lost 8, with 5 bases in between. In DNA, the CDR3 is TGTGCTCTTGGGGCAAGGAAACTCATCTTT. This gives the protein CALGARKLIF.

The table lists this clone with a few counts. A far larger clone is a single base away, which makes a read error likely. It is unclear where the CDR3 begins or ends on the DNA, so no DNA is shown, and the CDR3 is as TCRdb lists it. The V gene is TRDV2, the J gene TRDJ1; the table's D call TRDD3 went unverified against the DNA. The CDR3 has 15 residues if both end residues are counted. The germline V gene encodes CDR1 GEAIGNYY and CDR2 EKD. CDR3 residues: CACDLWGIRTDKLIF.

This clone has more than one count but fewer than ten. TCRdb attributes to this sequence the protein of a much larger clone, which differs from the DNA translation at residue 5; a read error is likely, and the protein displayed is translated from the DNA. V is TRDV2 and J is TRDJ1, with 11 bases that match TRDD3. The J gene was missing in TCRdb and was found by matching the end of the DNA to germline. Germline lookup yields CDR1 GEAIGNYY and CDR2 EKD. There are 19 residues in the CDR3. J lost 0 bases, V lost 2 bases, and 13 bases had no gene match. CDR3 nucleotide sequence: TGTGCCTGTGACATTGTTGGGGGATACGAGGGGGGATACACCGATAAACTCATCTTT. Translating gives CACDIVGGYEGGYTDKLIF.

This clone was counted between two and nine times. TCRdb lists the protein of a much larger clone for this DNA, which differs at residue 3, so this is likely a read error; the protein given here is translated from the DNA itself. V gene TRDV2 combines with J gene TRDJ2, with D perhaps TRDD3 (5 bases). In germline, CDR1 is GEAIGNYY, CDR2 EKD. The CDR3 consists of 13 residues. This chain's CDR3 is CAWDRGLTAQLFF. The CDR3 DNA is TGTGCCTGGGACAGGGGATTGACAGCACAACTCTTCTTT.

In the case of this clone: TCRdb attributes to this sequence the protein of a much larger clone, which differs from the DNA translation at residue 20; a read error is likely, and the protein displayed is translated from the DNA. The CDR3 DNA reads as TGTGCTCTTGGGGAACCCAGCCTTAGGTTTGATAAAAGCTCGTACACCGATAAACTCACCTTT. Its protein product is CALGEPSLRFDKSSYTDKLTF. The chain carries TRDV1 and TRDJ1; the D is unclear. Germline CDR1 TSWWSYY, CDR2 QGS. This CDR3 has 21 residues.

This clone was picked up a small number of times. This is likely an artifact of a read error, given a far larger clone one base away. The V call is TRDV1, the J call TRDJ1, with 11 bases matching TRDD3. Because TCRdb records no J gene, it was assigned here through a match of the DNA to germline. Looked up from germline, CDR1 is TSWWSYY and CDR2 is QGS. The length of the CDR3 is 24 residues. For the CDR3, the DNA is TGTGCCCTTGGGGAGCCCCTCTCCCTTTTCGTACTGGGGGATAATAGGAAGGTCACCGATAAACTCATCTTT. Its protein is CALGEPLSLFVLGDNRKVTDKLIF.

As to this clone: TCRdb records a much larger clone's protein for this DNA, with a difference at residue 13 that likely arises from a read error; the protein given is the translation of the DNA. The chain is built from TRDV2 and TRDJ1; 10 nucleotides match TRDD3. TCRdb is silent on the J gene; assignment here came from matching the DNA to germline. With 3 bases clipped from V and 9 bases from J, the junction kept 9 bases outside the gene matches. The CDR3 is 14 amino acids. Germline V CDR1 and CDR2: GEAIGNYY, EKD. In DNA, the CDR3 is TGTGCCTGTGACGTACTGGGGGATCGGGCACAACTCATCTTT. Its translation: CACDVLGDRAQLIF.